Each of the 3 T cell receptor beta chains below was sequenced from the same sample in a study of cytomegalovirus exposure and HLA in healthy donors. Measured with immunoSEQ multiplex PCR; TCRdb has only the in-frame clones, and not every one. The sample lists around 190,000 clones, about 82% occurring once. The sequenced sample consisted of PBMCs. These receptors all come from a woman under 30 in good health and CMV-seronegative.

CDR3 sequence reads: CASSWTRHEQFF. CDR3 bases: TGTGCCAGCAGCTGGACTAGGCATGAGCAGTTCTTC. The chain has TRBV7-8 and TRBJ2-1; TRBD2 matches 7 bases. The CDR3 is 12 amino acids. The V and J ends lost 4 bases and 8 bases, in that order; junction bases with no gene match: 2. Germline values: CDR1 SGHVS, CDR2 FQNEAQ.

V usage is TRBV7-2 and J usage is TRBJ2-7; no reliable D call. Germline V gene lookup returns CDR1 SGHTA and CDR2 FQGNSA. The CDR3 has 11 amino acids. Trimming took 5 bases from V and 1 from J, leaving 3 bases between them. CDR3: CASSRSYEQYF. DNA of the CDR3: TGTGCCAGCAGCCGTTCCTACGAGCAGTACTTC.

This clone was counted once. V usage is TRBV5-4 and J usage is TRBJ1-2; no firm D call. CDR1 is SGHNT, CDR2 YYREEE, per germline (reference sequence). The CDR3 runs 14 residues. The germline V and J ends were trimmed by 4 bases and 3 bases, with 13 bases remaining between them. Written as DNA, the CDR3 is TGTGCCAGCAGCCTCGCAGTGGGCGACTATGGCTACACCTTC. This gives the protein CASSLAVGDYGYTF.